A selection of T cell receptor beta chains follows, all from one sample in a study of blood T cell repertoires in COVID-19. Generated by immunoSEQ multiplex PCR, the TCRdb table keeps only in-frame clones and is missing some. The repertoire holds approximately 72,000 clones, about 89% seen once, with less than 15% in the top ten. The sample taken for sequencing was peripheral blood. These receptors were collected from a woman between 55 and 75 years old with acute or convalescent COVID-19. Both conserved end residues are part of each CDR3. Fields, in order: J gene, V gene, clone size, D gene, CDR3 DNA, CDR3 protein. The D gene is left open where the match is weak. Rows give clone size only sometimes, using once, few, many, or a class for an expanded clone.

TRBJ2-2	TRBV10-2	.	.	TGCGCCACTCACGTCGGGGGAAACACCGGGGAGCTGTTTTTT	CATHVGGNTGELFF
TRBJ1-5	TRBV3-1/TRBV3-2	once	TRBD1	TGTGCCAGCAGCCGGGACAGTCTACAGCCCCAGCATTTT	CASSRDSLQPQHF
TRBJ2-1	TRBV5-1	once	TRBD2	TGCGCCAGCAGCCAAACGGGGGGGCCGGGAGATGAGCAGTTCTTC	CASSQTGGPGDEQFF
TRBJ1-1	TRBV7-2	.	TRBD1	TGTGCCAGCAGCGGGGACAGGGGGTACACTGAAGCTTTCTTT	CASSGDRGYTEAFF
TRBJ1-6	TRBV6-5	.	.	TGTGCCAGCAGTCGCAGACCCAGGGATTCACCCCTCCACTTT	CASSRRPRDSPLHF
TRBJ2-1	TRBV7-9	.	TRBD2	TGTGCCAGCAGCGAACTAGCGGGGGGCCACAATGAGCAGTTCTTC	CASSELAGGHNEQFF
TRBJ2-1	TRBV3-1/TRBV3-2	.	.	TGTGCCAGCAGCCGAAGTACTAGTAATGAGCAGTTCTTC	CASSRSTSNEQFF
TRBJ1-2	TRBV11-2	.	TRBD1	TGTGCCAGCAGCACCGGGACAGGGGAACGCTATGGCTACACCTTC	CASSTGTGERYGYTF
TRBJ1-5	TRBV5-1	.	.	TGCGCCAGCAGCTGGGGCGAGGCTAGCAATCAGCCCCAGCATTTT	CASSWGEASNQPQHF
TRBJ2-7	TRBV27	once	TRBD2	TGTGCCAGCAGAGCGGGACTATACTACGAGCAGTACTTC	CASRAGLYYEQYF
TRBJ2-1	TRBV7-8	.	.	TGTGCCAGCAGCTTAGTCCCCCCTAATGAGCAGTTCTTC	CASSLVPPNEQFF
TRBJ2-7	TRBV5-1	.	.	TGCGCCAGCAGCTTGGGACAAGTGGGCGAGCAGTACTTC	CASSLGQVGEQYF
TRBJ2-7	TRBV6-4	.	TRBD2	TGTGCCAACGAGGCCGCAGCGGGACTAGCGGGGGGGAGGAGCTCCTACGAGCAGTACTTC	CANEAAAGLAGGRSSYEQYF
TRBJ1-1	TRBV3-1/TRBV3-2	.	.	TGTGCCAGCAGCCAAGTGCCAGTGAACACTGAAGCTTTCTTT	CASSQVPVNTEAFF
TRBJ1-4	TRBV30	once	TRBD1	TGTGCCGGGTTGAACTTAGGGGGCGATGAAAAACTGTTTTTT	CAGLNLGGDEKLFF
TRBJ2-5	TRBV7-9	.	TRBD1	TGTGCCAGCAGCCACGGGACAGGGACAGAGACCCAGTACTTC	CASSHGTGTETQYF
TRBJ1-1	TRBV7-9	.	TRBD1	TGTGCCAGCAGCACCACCGACAGGGGTGAAGGAGCTTTCTTT	CASSTTDRGEGAFF
TRBJ2-3	TRBV7-8	.	TRBD1	TGTGCCAGCAGCTTTGACAGGGGGCGGGTAGATACGCAGTATTTT	CASSFDRGRVDTQYF
TRBJ1-2	TRBV9	.	TRBD1	TGTGCCAGCAGCCCTCGAGGGGGCGACTATGGCTACACCTTC	CASSPRGGDYGYTF
TRBJ1-1	TRBV5-1	.	.	TGCGCCAGCAGCTCGCGGGAGACCACTGAAGCTTTCTTT	CASSSRETTEAFF
TRBJ2-2	TRBV7-8	.	TRBD1	TGTGCCAGCAGCTCAGGGGGGACAGGGGACACCGGGGAGCTGTTTTTT	CASSSGGTGDTGELFF
TRBJ2-7	TRBV19	.	.	TGTGCCAGTAAAGGTGACGGAGGGAGGAACGAGCAGTACTTC	CASKGDGGRNEQYF
TRBJ2-3	TRBV3-1/TRBV3-2	once	.	TGTGCCAGCAGCCATTTTCTAGGTTCATACGCAGATACGCAGTATTTT	CASSHFLGSYADTQYF
TRBJ2-3	TRBV7-2	.	TRBD2	TGTGCCAGCAGGACGGGGCTAGCGGGGGGCACAGATACGCAGTATTTT	CASRTGLAGGTDTQYF
TRBJ2-2	TRBV7-2	.	TRBD1	TGTGCCAGCAGCGCACGGCGTAGGGGGCCGGGCACCGGGGAGCTGTTTTTT	CASSARRRGPGTGELFF
TRBJ1-1	TRBV7-2	.	TRBD1	TGTGCCAGCAGCCATACAGGACAGGGCACTGAAGCTTTCTTT	CASSHTGQGTEAFF
TRBJ2-7	TRBV6-5	.	TRBD2	TGTGCCAGCAGTCTCGTAGCGGGGGAAACCTACGAGCAGTACTTC	CASSLVAGETYEQYF
TRBJ1-1	TRBV5-5	.	.	TGTGCCAGCAGCTCTCAACCCGACATCTCATCCGCTGAAGCTTTCTTT	CASSSQPDISSAEAFF
TRBJ2-1	TRBV5-5	.	.	TGTGCCAGCAGCTTGGCCGGTCGCGGATTTGAGCAGTTCTTC	CASSLAGRGFEQFF
TRBJ2-6	TRBV10-3	.	TRBD1	TGTGCCATCAGTGAGAGACCGGGACAGAGCTCTGGGGCCAACGTCCTGACTTTC	CAISERPGQSSGANVLTF
TRBJ1-6	TRBV21-1	.	.	TGTGCCAGCAGCAAAAAGAGACAGTATTCACCCCTCCACTTT	CASSKKRQYSPLHF
TRBJ1-5	TRBV19	.	.	TGTGCCAGTAGTGCCTCAGGGGATCAGCCCCAGCATTTT	CASSASGDQPQHF
TRBJ1-2	TRBV16	.	.	TGTGCCAGCAGCCAACAGGGCTACGTCAGCGGCTACACCTTC	CASSQQGYVSGYTF
TRBJ2-3	TRBV6-5	.	TRBD2	TGTGCCAGCAGGGCACTAGCGCTTTACACAGATACGCAGTATTTT	CASRALALYTDTQYF
TRBJ2-2	TRBV4-1	.	.	TGCGCCAGCAGCGACGGCGGGGGCCTGGGCGGGGAGCTGTTTTTT	CASSDGGGLGGELFF
TRBJ2-7	TRBV5-1	.	TRBD1	TGCGCCAGCAGCTTGGGGACAGGGTTCTACGAGCAGTACTTC	CASSLGTGFYEQYF
TRBJ1-5	TRBV5-6	once	.	TGTGCCAGCAGCTTGGCCGGTTACAATCAGCCCCAGCATTTT	CASSLAGYNQPQHF
TRBJ2-5	TRBV5-4	.	TRBD1	TGTGCCAGCAGCTTCCAGGGGGCCAGGGAGACCCAGTACTTC	CASSFQGARETQYF